This T cell receptor (beta chain) comes out of a study of cytomegalovirus exposure and HLA in healthy donors. Findings and limits, study-wide: It was found in a later analysis that first-cohort TCR clusters tended to co-occur in the 120 validation repertoires. Most TCR sequences were uncommon, yet certain public TCRs appeared in many donors. 150 to 200 TCR beta chains were listed as cytomegalovirus-associated.

V dropped 3 bases and J dropped 3; count of bases not matched to a gene: 4. This CDR3 spans 15 amino acids. Germline V gene data show CDR1 as LGHNT and CDR2 as FRNRAP. This table comes from immunoSEQ multiplex PCR, and its TCRdb copy is limited to in-frame clones, with some not included. The data hold more than 300,000 clones, with about nine tenths observed a single time. As for this clone: Its antigen is unknown.

Source material: PBMCs. The TCR was taken from a woman aged 18-30 years in good health and CMV-seronegative. This chain joins TRBV12-5 and TRBJ2-1, with TRBD2 matching over 8 bases. The CDR3 protein is CASGFSGTSYNEQFF. The CDR3 bases are TGTGCTAGTGGTTTTTCCGGGACTAGCTACAATGAGCAGTTCTTC. Supplemented by reference TRBV12-5 and TRBJ2-1, the full variable domain reads DARVTQTPRHKVTEMGQEVTMRCQPILGHNTVFWYRQTMMQGLELLAYFRNRAPLDDSGMPKDRFSAEMPDATLATLKIQPSEPRDSAVYFCASGFSGTSYNEQFFGPGTRLTVL.